Following are 17 T cell receptor beta chains from one sample sequenced in a study of radiotherapy plus CTLA-4 blockade in lung cancer. Sequencing was performed with immunoSEQ multiplex PCR; in TCRdb, only in-frame clones are kept and a portion is missing. The sample has about 98,000 clones; approximately 85% are singletons. The specimen was peripheral blood, collected from a patient treated with radiotherapy plus ipilimumab. These TCRs come from a human donor with non-small cell lung cancer who had a partial response to radiotherapy plus ipilimumab.

Concerning this clone itself: Other DNA sequences in the same sample also yield this CDR3. The genes are TRBV5-1 and TRBJ1-1, with TRBD1 matching 8 bases. CDR3 length: 13 residues. Germline assignment: CDR1 SGHRS and CDR2 YFSETQ. V dropped 4 bases and J dropped 4; count of bases not matched to a gene: 3. CDR3: CASSLDRGTEAFF. The CDR3 bases are TGCGCCAGCAGCCTCGACAGGGGCACTGAAGCTTTCTTT.

The chain is built from TRBV28 and TRBJ2-3; tentative D call: TRBD2 (6 bases). Germline-derived CDR1 and CDR2 are MDHEN and SYDVKM. This CDR3 has 13 residues. Trimming cost V 10 bases and J 2 bases, with 13 bases left between them. CDR3 region: CATRDSVTDTQYF. The CDR3 nucleotides read TGTGCCACCAGGGACTCAGTCACAGATACGCAGTATTTT.

The chain uses TRBV28 and TRBJ1-2; TRBD1 matches at 7 bases. This CDR3 comprises 13 residues. Trimming removed 3 bases from V and 8 bases from J; junction bases left unmatched: 6. Germline V lookup: CDR1 MDHEN, CDR2 SYDVKM. The DNA of the CDR3 is TGTGCCAGCAGTTTGGGCGACAGGGCCGGCTACACCTTC. Translated: CASSLGDRAGYTF.

The chain employs TRBV7-3 and TRBJ2-1, with D perhaps matching TRBD2 (5 bases). Trimming left V 6 bases short and J 9 bases short, with 12 bases between. Germline assignment: CDR1 SGHTA and CDR2 FQGTGA. The CDR3 is made up of 12 amino acids. The CDR3 reads CASSQTRGEQFF. As DNA, the CDR3 is TGTGCCAGCAGTCAAACCCGGGGTGAGCAGTTCTTC.

The CDR3 here is CASSLTGVEQFF. CDR3 DNA sequence: TGTGCCAGCAGCCTCACCGGGGTCGAGCAGTTCTTC. This rearrangement joins TRBV14 to TRBJ2-1, with a possible D match to TRBD2 (5 bases). The V end was cut by 4 bases, the J end by 10 bases, with 11 bases between. This CDR3 is built from 12 residues. In germline, CDR1 is SGHDN, CDR2 FVKESK.

The chain employs TRBV29-1 and TRBJ2-1; 10 bases fit TRBD1. The CDR3 loop spans 14 amino acids. The V gene end was trimmed by 5 bases and the J gene end by 5 bases; junction bases not matched to a gene: 6. Germline CDR1 SQVTM, CDR2 ANQGSEA. CDR3 coding DNA: TGCAGCGTTCGGGACAGGGGAAATAACAATGAGCAGTTCTTC. Protein sequence: CSVRDRGNNNEQFF.

The chain joins TRBV7-3 to TRBJ1-2; D may be TRBD1 (6 bases). This CDR3 region has 13 residues. V lost 5 bases, J lost 3 bases, and 10 bases lay in between. Germline assignment: CDR1 SGHTA and CDR2 FQGTGA. The CDR3 DNA reads as TGTGCCAGCAGCGAAGCAGGGGACTATGGCTACACCTTC. Amino acids: CASSEAGDYGYTF. The full variable domain, rest sourced from reference TRBV7-3 and TRBJ1-2, is GAGVSQTPSNKVTEKGKYVELRCDPISGHTALYWYRQSLGQGPEFLIYFQGTGAADDSGLPNDRFFAVRPEGSVSTLKIQRTERGDSAVYLCASSEAGDYGYTFGSGTRLTVV.

This clone has more than one count but fewer than ten. The rearrangement links TRBV9 to TRBJ2-7, with TRBD1 identical over 8 bases. The CDR3 totals 15 residues. V trimming: 3 bases; J trimming: 2 bases; junction bases outside the gene matches: 7. Per the germline V gene, CDR1 is SGDLS and CDR2 is YYNGEE. CDR3 sequence (DNA): TGTGCCAGCAGCGCCGTACCGGGACAGGCCTACGAGCAGTACTTC. It translates to CASSAVPGQAYEQYF.

The V call is TRBV11-2, the J call TRBJ1-2; 9 bases fit TRBD1. Germline CDR1 reads SGHAT; CDR2 reads FQNNGV. This CDR3 has 14 amino acids. Trimming removed 5 bases from V and 8 bases from J; junction bases left unmatched: 9. In DNA, the CDR3 is TGTGCCAGCAGCCGAACAGGGGGCGCCCAGGGCTACACCTTC. Its translation: CASSRTGGAQGYTF.

This chain connects TRBV11-2 to TRBJ2-3, with TRBD2 matching 13 bases. Germline V lookup: CDR1 SGHAT, CDR2 FQNNGV. Germline trimming cut 3 bases from V and 3 bases from J; bases unmatched to any gene: 3. This CDR3 region has 16 residues. The CDR3 region is CASSLGLAGYTDTQYF. The CDR3 DNA follows: TGTGCCAGCAGCTTGGGACTAGCGGGATATACAGATACGCAGTATTTT. The whole variable domain, remainder taken from reference TRBV11-2 and TRBJ2-3, is EAGVAQSPRYKIIEKRQSVAFWCNPISGHATLYWYQQILGQGPKLLIQFQNNGVVDDSQLPKDRFSAERLKGVDSTLKIQPAKLEDSAVYLCASSLGLAGYTDTQYFGPGTRLTVL.

The V gene is TRBV5-4, the J gene TRBJ2-5; 8 nucleotides match TRBD1. The CDR3 has 14 amino acids. Unmatched junction bases numbered 10, after V lost 4 bases and J lost 8 bases. The germline V gene has CDR1 SGHNT and CDR2 YYREEE (reference sequence). The CDR3 protein is CASSVGQGYGTQYF. CDR3 sequence (DNA): TGTGCCAGCAGCGTAGGACAGGGCTACGGAACCCAGTACTTC.

This rearrangement joins TRBV5-1 to TRBJ2-7, with 11 bases aligning to TRBD2. The ends lost 4 bases at V and 6 bases at J; junction bases unmatched: 9. Germline-derived CDR1 and CDR2 are SGHRS and YFSETQ. CDR3 size: 15 residues. CDR3 region: CASSLETSGIGEQYF. The CDR3 DNA sequence: TGCGCCAGCAGCCTCGAGACTAGCGGGATAGGCGAGCAGTACTTC.

In nucleotides, the CDR3 is TGTGCCAGCAGTGAGAATATGGCAGGGGCATACGAGCAGTACTTC. Its protein is CASSENMAGAYEQYF. The gene calls are TRBV2 and TRBJ2-7; weak D call: TRBD1 (6 bases). Germline values: CDR1 SNHLY, CDR2 FYNNEI. The CDR3 has 15 residues. With 3 bases removed from V and 4 bases from J, the gap between germline ends came to 16 bases.

The J gene is TRBJ2-5, the V gene TRBV7-6; 7 bases line up with TRBD2. Germline lookup yields CDR1 SGHVS and CDR2 FNYEAQ. The CDR3 is 13 residues long. J was trimmed by 5 bases and V by 1 base; bases with no gene match: 1. The CDR3: CASSLVGGETQYF. The CDR3 DNA follows: TGTGCCAGCAGCTTAGTGGGGGGGGAGACCCAGTACTTC.

The chain joins TRBV6-5 to TRBJ1-4; 12 positions agree with TRBD1. Germline CDR1 is MNHEY and CDR2 is SVGAGI. The J segment lost 8 bases and the V segment lost 5 bases, leaving 6 bases of the junction unmatched. CDR3 size: 15 residues. CDR3 bases: TGTGCCAGCAGTAGGGACAGGGGGCGAGGAGAAAAACTGTTTTTT. Protein sequence: CASSRDRGRGEKLFF.

The V call is TRBV7-8, the J call TRBJ1-2, with 9 bases aligning to TRBD1. CDR1 SGHVS and CDR2 FQNEAQ come from the germline V gene. V gave up 4 bases and J gave up 7 bases; unmatched junction bases: 13. There are 16 residues in the CDR3. The CDR3 region has the DNA TGTGCCAGCAGCTCCAACCCCGGGACAGGGTCATCTGGCTACACCTTC. This encodes CASSSNPGTGSSGYTF.

This clone came up once. The V and J genes are TRBV5-4 and TRBJ1-4; a weak D match, TRBD1 (5 bases). The V gene's germline CDR1 is SGHNT and CDR2 YYREEE (reference sequence). The V end was cut by 4 bases, the J end by 11 bases, with 21 bases between. The CDR3 extends over 15 amino acids. The CDR3 is CASSPTGTYRGKLFF. The CDR3 nucleotides are TGTGCCAGCAGCCCAACTGGGACTTATAGGGGTAAACTGTTTTTT.